The source of this TCR beta chain is a study of molecular identifiers for immune sequencing clone quantification. V was clipped by 0 bases and J by 7 bases; unmatched bases: 3. This CDR3 contains 15 residues. CDR1 is SGDLS, CDR2 YYNGEE, per germline. The sample holds many counts of this clonotype. TCRdb re-analysed the PCR reads in MiXCR, keeping a single row per CDR3 protein. The top ten hold 0.94% of the sample, which has some 89,000 distinct CDR3 sequences, about 24% seen once. The chain is built from TRBV9 and TRBJ2-1, with 11 bases identical to TRBD2. The sequenced material came from naive CD8+ T cells from blood, with Jurkat cell RNA spiked in. Subset described: FACS-sorted CD8+CD4-CCR7+CD45RA+ naive T cells. This TCR came from a human donor in good health. Some libraries in this study had Jurkat cell RNA spiked in. For the CDR3, the DNA is TGTGCCAGCAGCGTAGTTAGCGGGAGGGGTAATGAGCAGTTCTTC. Protein sequence: CASSVVSGRGNEQFF.